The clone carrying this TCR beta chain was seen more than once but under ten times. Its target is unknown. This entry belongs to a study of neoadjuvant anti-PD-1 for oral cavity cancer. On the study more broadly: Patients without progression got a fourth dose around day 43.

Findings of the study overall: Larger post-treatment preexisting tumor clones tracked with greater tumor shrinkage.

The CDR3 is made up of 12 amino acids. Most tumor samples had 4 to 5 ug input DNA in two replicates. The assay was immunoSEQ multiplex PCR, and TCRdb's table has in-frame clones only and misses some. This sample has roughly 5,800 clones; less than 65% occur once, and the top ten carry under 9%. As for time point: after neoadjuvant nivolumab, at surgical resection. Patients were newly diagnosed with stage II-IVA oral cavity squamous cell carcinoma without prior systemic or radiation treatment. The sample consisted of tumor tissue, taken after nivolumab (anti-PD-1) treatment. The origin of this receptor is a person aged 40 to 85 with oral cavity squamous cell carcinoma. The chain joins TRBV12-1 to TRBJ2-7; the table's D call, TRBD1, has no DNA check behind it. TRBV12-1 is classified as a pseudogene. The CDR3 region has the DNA TGTGCCAGCAGCTTTGGGGGGACAGCACTGTACTTC. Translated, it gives CASSFGGTALYF.